A selection of T cell receptor beta chains follows, all from one sample in a study of blood T cell repertoires in COVID-19. Some clones are missing from TCRdb's copy, which holds only in-frame ones; the method was immunoSEQ multiplex PCR. The table lists roughly 66,000 clones, roughly 82% of them singletons. Sequencing was performed on peripheral blood. The receptors here all came from a man aged 55 to 70 with acute or convalescent COVID-19. The CDR3 runs from the conserved cysteine through the conserved F or W. D genes are given only for firm matches. Not every row has a clone size; where given, it reads once, few, many or a size class.

>TRBV27|.|.|13|TRBJ1-5
TGTGCCAGCAGTCTTAAACAGGGCCAGCCCCAGCATTTT
CASSLKQGQPQHF
>TRBV4-2|.|.|12|TRBJ1-2
TGTGCCAGCAGCGGGACACCCTATGGCTACACCTTC
CASSGTPYGYTF
>TRBV19|once|.|13|TRBJ1-2
TGTGCCAGTAGTACAGCCTCTGCAGGTGGCTACACCTTC
CASSTASAGGYTF
>TRBV12-3/TRBV12-4|.|.|13|TRBJ1-5
TGTGCCAGCAGTTTGGCGGATTATCAGCCCCAGCATTTT
CASSLADYQPQHF
>TRBV7-2|.|.|14|TRBJ1-2
TGTGCCAGCAGCTTAATGGAGAGTAACTATGGCTACACCTTC
CASSLMESNYGYTF
>TRBV30|.|.|13|TRBJ1-2
TGTGCCTGGAGTGGCGGGCCCGGCCAGGGCTACACCTTC
CAWSGGPGQGYTF
>TRBV21-1|.|.|18|TRBJ1-5
TGTGCCAGCAGCACCCGGGACAGGGAGGCTCTGGGCAATCAGCCCCAGCATTTT
CASSTRDREALGNQPQHF
>TRBV19|.|.|14|TRBJ1-1
TGTGCCAGTATTAAGACAGTAATGAACACTGAAGCTTTCTTT
CASIKTVMNTEAFF
>TRBV6-5|.|.|11|TRBJ2-7
TGTGCCAGCAGTTCCCGCTACGAGCAGTACTTC
CASSSRYEQYF
>TRBV7-2|.|.|16|TRBJ1-5
TGTGCCAGCAGTCAAGGAAGAACAGCTGAAGATCAGCCCCAGCATTTT
CASSQGRTAEDQPQHF
>TRBV7-9|.|.|13|TRBJ1-4
TGTGCCAGCAGCCCCGCAGGTGTAGAAAAACTGTTTTTT
CASSPAGVEKLFF
>TRBV5-1|once|.|14|TRBJ2-3
TGCGCCAGCAGCTCACAGGGTGCGACAGATACGCAGTATTTT
CASSSQGATDTQYF
>TRBV5-1|.|.|11|TRBJ2-1
TGCGCCAGCAGCCTAGACAATGAGCAGTTCTTC
CASSLDNEQFF
>TRBV27|few|TRBD1|14|TRBJ1-1
TGTGCCAGCACCCGACAGGGCCAGAACACTGAAGCTTTCTTT
CASTRQGQNTEAFF
>TRBV19|.|TRBD2|15|TRBJ2-1
TGTGCCAGTAGTGCGGGAGGGGGCGCCGTCAATGAGCAGTTCTTC
CASSAGGGAVNEQFF